The rows below give T cell receptor beta chains drawn from one sample of a study of T-cell memory formation after mild COVID-19. TCRdb reanalysed the 5' RACE reads using MiXCR and keeps one entry per CDR3 protein. The profile covers fewer than 150,000 distinct CDR3 sequences, with around 15% appearing a single time and approximately 5% taken by the ten largest. The sample comprised PBMCs or a T cell subset sorted from them (not recorded which). The receptors shown here come from a young man who had mild COVID-19 (a few samples of this study predate the infection). Cell type and time point are not known. CDR3s include the opening cysteine and the closing phenylalanine or tryptophan. The order of the fields is D gene, clone size, J gene, V gene, CDR3 protein, CDR3 DNA. The D gene is left open where the match is weak. For some rows the clone size is stated as once, few or many, or as a class when expanded; others skip it.

TRBD2	few	TRBJ2-5	TRBV5-6	CASSLALAGGPGETQYF	TGTGCCAGCAGCTTGGCGCTAGCGGGGGGGCCGGGAGAGACCCAGTACTTC
TRBD2	many	TRBJ2-2	TRBV7-2	CASSPRTGGNTGELFF	TGTGCCAGCAGCCCGCGAACGGGGGGGAACACCGGGGAGCTGTTTTTT
-	-	TRBJ1-1	TRBV5-1	CASSLVALRDTEAFF	TGCGCCAGCAGCTTGGTGGCCCTTAGGGACACTGAAGCTTTCTTT
-	-	TRBJ1-5	TRBV7-2	CASSLDWTNQPQHF	TGTGCCAGCAGCTTAGACTGGACTAATCAGCCCCAGCATTTT
-	many	TRBJ2-7	TRBV6-6	CASHRRVTYEQYF	TGTGCCAGCCACCGACGGGTAACCTACGAGCAGTACTTC
TRBD1	-	TRBJ1-2	TRBV7-3	CASSPPGTAFGGYTF	TGTGCCAGCAGCCCCCCGGGGACAGCATTTGGGGGCTACACCTTC
-	-	TRBJ2-2	TRBV4-3	CASSQSGRGFGELFF	TGCGCCAGCAGTCAGTCGGGCAGGGGCTTCGGGGAGCTGTTTTTT
-	few	TRBJ1-1	TRBV11-1	CASSFDIRAVAFF	TGTGCCAGCAGCTTCGACATCAGGGCGGTAGCTTTCTTT
TRBD1	-	TRBJ2-2	TRBV12-3/TRBV12-4	CASSLCRGRRNTGELFF	TGTGCCAGCAGTTTGTGCAGGGGGCGACGAAACACCGGGGAGCTGTTTTTT
TRBD1	-	TRBJ2-4	TRBV28	CASRTGVWAKNIQYF	TGTGCCAGCAGGACAGGGGTCTGGGCCAAAAACATTCAGTACTTC
TRBD2	few	TRBJ2-3	TRBV7-8	CASSPGRILRDTQYF	TGTGCCAGCAGCCCCGGGAGGATTCTTCGGGATACGCAGTATTTT
-	-	TRBJ1-1	TRBV11-2	CASSRDSPEAFF	TGTGCCAGCAGCCGGGACTCCCCCGAAGCTTTCTTT
-	-	TRBJ2-1	TRBV12-3/TRBV12-4	CASSLAGTGGDEQFF	TGTGCCAGCAGTTTAGCCGGGACGGGCGGCGATGAGCAGTTCTTC
-	-	TRBJ2-4	TRBV20-1	CSAREGGGAENIQYF	TGCAGTGCTAGAGAGGGTGGGGGGGCAGAAAACATTCAGTACTTC
TRBD2	-	TRBJ2-1	TRBV7-6	CASSKTSGGNHNEQFF	TGTGCCAGCAGCAAAACTAGCGGGGGGAATCACAATGAGCAGTTCTTC
-	few	TRBJ1-1	TRBV6-6	CASSLQEGATAFF	TGTGCCAGCAGTCTCCAGGAAGGGGCAACGGCTTTCTTT
TRBD2	-	TRBJ2-3	TRBV2	CASKGTSSGTDTQYF	TGTGCCAGCAAAGGGACTAGTTCGGGAACAGATACGCAGTATTTT
-	many	TRBJ2-3	TRBV5-1	CASSLSTDTQYF	TGCGCCAGCAGCTTAAGCACAGATACGCAGTATTTT